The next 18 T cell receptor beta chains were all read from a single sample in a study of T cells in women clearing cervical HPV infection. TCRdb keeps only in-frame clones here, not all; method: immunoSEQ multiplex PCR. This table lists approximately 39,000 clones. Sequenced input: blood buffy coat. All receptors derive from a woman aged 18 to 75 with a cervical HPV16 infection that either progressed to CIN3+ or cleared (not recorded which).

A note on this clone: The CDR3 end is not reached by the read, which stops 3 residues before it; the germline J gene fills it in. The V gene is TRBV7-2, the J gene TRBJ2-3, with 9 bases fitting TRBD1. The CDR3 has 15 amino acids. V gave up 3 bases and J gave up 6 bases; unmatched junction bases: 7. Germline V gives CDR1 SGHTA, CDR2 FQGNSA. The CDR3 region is CASSLFGTGMDTQYF. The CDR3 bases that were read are TGTGCCAGCAGCTTGTTCGGGACAGGGATGGATACG.

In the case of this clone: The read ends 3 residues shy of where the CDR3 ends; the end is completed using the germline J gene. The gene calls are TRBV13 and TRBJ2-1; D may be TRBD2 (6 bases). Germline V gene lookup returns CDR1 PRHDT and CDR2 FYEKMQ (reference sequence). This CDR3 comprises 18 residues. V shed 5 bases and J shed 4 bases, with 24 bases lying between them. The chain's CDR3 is CASSRSSTSWGKYNEQFF. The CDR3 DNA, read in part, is TGTGCCAGCAGCAGATCCTCTACTAGCTGGGGAAAGTACAATGAG.

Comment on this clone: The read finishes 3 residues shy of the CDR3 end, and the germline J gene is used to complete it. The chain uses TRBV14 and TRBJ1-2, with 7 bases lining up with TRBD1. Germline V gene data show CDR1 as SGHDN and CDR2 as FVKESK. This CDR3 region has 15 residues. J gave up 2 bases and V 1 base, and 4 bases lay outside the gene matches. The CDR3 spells CASSQVKGANYGYTF. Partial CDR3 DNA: TGTGCCAGCAGCCAAGTTAAGGGGGCGAACTATGGC.

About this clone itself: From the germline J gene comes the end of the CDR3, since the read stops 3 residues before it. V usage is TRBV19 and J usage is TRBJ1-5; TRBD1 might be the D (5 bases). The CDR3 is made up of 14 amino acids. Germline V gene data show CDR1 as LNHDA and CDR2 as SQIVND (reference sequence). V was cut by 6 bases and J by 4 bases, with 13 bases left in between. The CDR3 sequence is CASSQGLGNQPQHF. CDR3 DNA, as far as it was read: TGTGCCAGTAGCCAGGGTTTGGGGAATCAGCCC.

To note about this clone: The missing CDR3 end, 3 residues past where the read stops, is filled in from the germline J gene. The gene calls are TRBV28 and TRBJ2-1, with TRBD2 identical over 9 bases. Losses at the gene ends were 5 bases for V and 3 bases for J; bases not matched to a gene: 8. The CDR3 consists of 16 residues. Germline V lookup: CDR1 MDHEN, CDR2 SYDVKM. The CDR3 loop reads CASSARLAVYYNEQFF. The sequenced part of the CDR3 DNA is TGTGCCAGCAGTGCCCGACTAGCGGTATACTACAATGAG.

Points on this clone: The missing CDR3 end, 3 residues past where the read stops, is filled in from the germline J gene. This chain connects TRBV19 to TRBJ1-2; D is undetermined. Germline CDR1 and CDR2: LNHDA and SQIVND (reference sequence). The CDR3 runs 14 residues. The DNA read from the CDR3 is TGTGCCAGTAGTCCTTCGACAAGCTCCTACGAC. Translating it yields CASSPSTSSYD. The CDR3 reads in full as CASSPSTSSYDYTF.

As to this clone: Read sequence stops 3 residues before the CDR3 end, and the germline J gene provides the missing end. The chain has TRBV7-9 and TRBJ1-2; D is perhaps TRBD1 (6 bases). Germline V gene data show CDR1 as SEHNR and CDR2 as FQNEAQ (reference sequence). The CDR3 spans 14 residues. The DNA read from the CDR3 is TGTGCCAGCAGCCAAGGTTCAGGGGTGGAAGGC. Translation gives CASSQGSGVEG. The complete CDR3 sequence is CASSQGSGVEGYTF.

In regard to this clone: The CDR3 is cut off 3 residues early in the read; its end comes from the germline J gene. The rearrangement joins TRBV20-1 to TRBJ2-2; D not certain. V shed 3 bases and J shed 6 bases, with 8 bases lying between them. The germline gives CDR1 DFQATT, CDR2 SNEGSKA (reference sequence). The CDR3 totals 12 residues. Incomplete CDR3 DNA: TGCAGTGCTAGTGCAGACTCCGGGGAG. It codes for CSASADSGE. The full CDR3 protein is CSASADSGELFF.

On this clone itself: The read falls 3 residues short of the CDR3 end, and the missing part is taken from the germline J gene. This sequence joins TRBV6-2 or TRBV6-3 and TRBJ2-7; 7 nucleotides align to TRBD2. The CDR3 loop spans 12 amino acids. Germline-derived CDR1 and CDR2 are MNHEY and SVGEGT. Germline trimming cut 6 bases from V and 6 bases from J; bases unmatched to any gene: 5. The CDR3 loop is CASSLRLAEQYF. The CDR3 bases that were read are TGTGCCAGCAGCCTCAGACTAGCCGAG.

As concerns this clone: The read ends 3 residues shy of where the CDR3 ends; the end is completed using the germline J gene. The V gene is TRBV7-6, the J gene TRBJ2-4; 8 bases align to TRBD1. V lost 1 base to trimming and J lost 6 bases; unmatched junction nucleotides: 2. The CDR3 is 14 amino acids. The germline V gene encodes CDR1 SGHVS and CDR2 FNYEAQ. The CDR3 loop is CASSLGTGRNIQYF. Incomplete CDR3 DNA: TGTGCCAGCAGCTTAGGGACAGGGCGAAACATT.

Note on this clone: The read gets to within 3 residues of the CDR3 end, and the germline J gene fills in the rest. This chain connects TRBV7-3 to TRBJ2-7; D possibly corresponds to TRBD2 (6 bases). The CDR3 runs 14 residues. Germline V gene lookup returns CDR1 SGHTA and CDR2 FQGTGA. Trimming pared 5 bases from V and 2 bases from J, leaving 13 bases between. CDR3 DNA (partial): TGTGCCAGCAGCCGTGGGGGGTCCCCCTACGAG. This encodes CASSRGGSPYE. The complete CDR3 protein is CASSRGGSPYEQYF.

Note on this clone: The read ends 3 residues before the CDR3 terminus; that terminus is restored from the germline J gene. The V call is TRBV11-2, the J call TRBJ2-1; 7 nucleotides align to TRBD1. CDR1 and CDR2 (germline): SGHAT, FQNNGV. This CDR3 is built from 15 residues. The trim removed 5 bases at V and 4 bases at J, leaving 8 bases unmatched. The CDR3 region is CASSPIRDRYNEQFF. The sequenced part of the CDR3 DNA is TGTGCCAGCAGCCCGATCCGGGACAGATACAATGAG.

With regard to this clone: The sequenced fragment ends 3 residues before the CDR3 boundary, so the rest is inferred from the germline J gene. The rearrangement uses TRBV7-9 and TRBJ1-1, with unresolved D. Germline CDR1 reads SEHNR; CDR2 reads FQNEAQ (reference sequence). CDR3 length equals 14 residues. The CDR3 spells CASSLNGEGEKAFF. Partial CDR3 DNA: TGTGCCAGCAGCCTCAACGGGGAGGGAGAGAAA.

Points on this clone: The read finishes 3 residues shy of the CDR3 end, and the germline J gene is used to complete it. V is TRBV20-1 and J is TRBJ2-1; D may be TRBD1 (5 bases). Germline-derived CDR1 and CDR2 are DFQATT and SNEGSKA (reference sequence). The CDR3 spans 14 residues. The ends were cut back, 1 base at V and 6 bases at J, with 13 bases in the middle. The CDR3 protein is CSARVGVSSNEQFF. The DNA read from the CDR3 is TGCAGTGCTAGAGTAGGGGTTTCGAGCAATGAG.

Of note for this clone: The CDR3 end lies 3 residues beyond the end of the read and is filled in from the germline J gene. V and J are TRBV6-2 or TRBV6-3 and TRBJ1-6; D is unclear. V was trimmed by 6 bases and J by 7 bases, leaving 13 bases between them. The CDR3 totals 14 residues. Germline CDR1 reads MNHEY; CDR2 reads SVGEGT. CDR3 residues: CASSGNRSNSPLHF. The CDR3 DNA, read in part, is TGTGCCAGCAGCGGTAATAGATCCAATTCACCC.

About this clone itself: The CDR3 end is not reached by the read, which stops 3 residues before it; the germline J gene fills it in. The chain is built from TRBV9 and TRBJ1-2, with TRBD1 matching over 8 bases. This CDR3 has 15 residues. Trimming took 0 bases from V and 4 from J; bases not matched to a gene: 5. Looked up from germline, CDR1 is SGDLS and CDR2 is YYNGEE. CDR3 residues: CASSVGTGSFYGYTF. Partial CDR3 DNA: TGTGCCAGCAGCGTAGGGACAGGGAGCTTCTATGGC.

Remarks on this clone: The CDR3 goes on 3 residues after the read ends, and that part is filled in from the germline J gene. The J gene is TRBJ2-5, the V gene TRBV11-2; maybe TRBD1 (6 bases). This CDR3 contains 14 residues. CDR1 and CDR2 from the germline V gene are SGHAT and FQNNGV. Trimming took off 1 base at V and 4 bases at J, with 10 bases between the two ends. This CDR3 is CASSLGRTAETQYF. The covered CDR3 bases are TGTGCCAGCAGCTTAGGTAGGACAGCAGAGACC.

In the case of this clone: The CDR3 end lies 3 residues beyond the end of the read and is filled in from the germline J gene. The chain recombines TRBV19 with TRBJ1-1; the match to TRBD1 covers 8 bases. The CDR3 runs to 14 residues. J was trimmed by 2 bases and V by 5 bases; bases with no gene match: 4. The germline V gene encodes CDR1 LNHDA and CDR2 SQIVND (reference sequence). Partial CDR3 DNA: TGTGCCAGTAGTTCGGGACAGGCCAACACTGAA. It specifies CASSSGQANTE. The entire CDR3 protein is CASSSGQANTEAFF.